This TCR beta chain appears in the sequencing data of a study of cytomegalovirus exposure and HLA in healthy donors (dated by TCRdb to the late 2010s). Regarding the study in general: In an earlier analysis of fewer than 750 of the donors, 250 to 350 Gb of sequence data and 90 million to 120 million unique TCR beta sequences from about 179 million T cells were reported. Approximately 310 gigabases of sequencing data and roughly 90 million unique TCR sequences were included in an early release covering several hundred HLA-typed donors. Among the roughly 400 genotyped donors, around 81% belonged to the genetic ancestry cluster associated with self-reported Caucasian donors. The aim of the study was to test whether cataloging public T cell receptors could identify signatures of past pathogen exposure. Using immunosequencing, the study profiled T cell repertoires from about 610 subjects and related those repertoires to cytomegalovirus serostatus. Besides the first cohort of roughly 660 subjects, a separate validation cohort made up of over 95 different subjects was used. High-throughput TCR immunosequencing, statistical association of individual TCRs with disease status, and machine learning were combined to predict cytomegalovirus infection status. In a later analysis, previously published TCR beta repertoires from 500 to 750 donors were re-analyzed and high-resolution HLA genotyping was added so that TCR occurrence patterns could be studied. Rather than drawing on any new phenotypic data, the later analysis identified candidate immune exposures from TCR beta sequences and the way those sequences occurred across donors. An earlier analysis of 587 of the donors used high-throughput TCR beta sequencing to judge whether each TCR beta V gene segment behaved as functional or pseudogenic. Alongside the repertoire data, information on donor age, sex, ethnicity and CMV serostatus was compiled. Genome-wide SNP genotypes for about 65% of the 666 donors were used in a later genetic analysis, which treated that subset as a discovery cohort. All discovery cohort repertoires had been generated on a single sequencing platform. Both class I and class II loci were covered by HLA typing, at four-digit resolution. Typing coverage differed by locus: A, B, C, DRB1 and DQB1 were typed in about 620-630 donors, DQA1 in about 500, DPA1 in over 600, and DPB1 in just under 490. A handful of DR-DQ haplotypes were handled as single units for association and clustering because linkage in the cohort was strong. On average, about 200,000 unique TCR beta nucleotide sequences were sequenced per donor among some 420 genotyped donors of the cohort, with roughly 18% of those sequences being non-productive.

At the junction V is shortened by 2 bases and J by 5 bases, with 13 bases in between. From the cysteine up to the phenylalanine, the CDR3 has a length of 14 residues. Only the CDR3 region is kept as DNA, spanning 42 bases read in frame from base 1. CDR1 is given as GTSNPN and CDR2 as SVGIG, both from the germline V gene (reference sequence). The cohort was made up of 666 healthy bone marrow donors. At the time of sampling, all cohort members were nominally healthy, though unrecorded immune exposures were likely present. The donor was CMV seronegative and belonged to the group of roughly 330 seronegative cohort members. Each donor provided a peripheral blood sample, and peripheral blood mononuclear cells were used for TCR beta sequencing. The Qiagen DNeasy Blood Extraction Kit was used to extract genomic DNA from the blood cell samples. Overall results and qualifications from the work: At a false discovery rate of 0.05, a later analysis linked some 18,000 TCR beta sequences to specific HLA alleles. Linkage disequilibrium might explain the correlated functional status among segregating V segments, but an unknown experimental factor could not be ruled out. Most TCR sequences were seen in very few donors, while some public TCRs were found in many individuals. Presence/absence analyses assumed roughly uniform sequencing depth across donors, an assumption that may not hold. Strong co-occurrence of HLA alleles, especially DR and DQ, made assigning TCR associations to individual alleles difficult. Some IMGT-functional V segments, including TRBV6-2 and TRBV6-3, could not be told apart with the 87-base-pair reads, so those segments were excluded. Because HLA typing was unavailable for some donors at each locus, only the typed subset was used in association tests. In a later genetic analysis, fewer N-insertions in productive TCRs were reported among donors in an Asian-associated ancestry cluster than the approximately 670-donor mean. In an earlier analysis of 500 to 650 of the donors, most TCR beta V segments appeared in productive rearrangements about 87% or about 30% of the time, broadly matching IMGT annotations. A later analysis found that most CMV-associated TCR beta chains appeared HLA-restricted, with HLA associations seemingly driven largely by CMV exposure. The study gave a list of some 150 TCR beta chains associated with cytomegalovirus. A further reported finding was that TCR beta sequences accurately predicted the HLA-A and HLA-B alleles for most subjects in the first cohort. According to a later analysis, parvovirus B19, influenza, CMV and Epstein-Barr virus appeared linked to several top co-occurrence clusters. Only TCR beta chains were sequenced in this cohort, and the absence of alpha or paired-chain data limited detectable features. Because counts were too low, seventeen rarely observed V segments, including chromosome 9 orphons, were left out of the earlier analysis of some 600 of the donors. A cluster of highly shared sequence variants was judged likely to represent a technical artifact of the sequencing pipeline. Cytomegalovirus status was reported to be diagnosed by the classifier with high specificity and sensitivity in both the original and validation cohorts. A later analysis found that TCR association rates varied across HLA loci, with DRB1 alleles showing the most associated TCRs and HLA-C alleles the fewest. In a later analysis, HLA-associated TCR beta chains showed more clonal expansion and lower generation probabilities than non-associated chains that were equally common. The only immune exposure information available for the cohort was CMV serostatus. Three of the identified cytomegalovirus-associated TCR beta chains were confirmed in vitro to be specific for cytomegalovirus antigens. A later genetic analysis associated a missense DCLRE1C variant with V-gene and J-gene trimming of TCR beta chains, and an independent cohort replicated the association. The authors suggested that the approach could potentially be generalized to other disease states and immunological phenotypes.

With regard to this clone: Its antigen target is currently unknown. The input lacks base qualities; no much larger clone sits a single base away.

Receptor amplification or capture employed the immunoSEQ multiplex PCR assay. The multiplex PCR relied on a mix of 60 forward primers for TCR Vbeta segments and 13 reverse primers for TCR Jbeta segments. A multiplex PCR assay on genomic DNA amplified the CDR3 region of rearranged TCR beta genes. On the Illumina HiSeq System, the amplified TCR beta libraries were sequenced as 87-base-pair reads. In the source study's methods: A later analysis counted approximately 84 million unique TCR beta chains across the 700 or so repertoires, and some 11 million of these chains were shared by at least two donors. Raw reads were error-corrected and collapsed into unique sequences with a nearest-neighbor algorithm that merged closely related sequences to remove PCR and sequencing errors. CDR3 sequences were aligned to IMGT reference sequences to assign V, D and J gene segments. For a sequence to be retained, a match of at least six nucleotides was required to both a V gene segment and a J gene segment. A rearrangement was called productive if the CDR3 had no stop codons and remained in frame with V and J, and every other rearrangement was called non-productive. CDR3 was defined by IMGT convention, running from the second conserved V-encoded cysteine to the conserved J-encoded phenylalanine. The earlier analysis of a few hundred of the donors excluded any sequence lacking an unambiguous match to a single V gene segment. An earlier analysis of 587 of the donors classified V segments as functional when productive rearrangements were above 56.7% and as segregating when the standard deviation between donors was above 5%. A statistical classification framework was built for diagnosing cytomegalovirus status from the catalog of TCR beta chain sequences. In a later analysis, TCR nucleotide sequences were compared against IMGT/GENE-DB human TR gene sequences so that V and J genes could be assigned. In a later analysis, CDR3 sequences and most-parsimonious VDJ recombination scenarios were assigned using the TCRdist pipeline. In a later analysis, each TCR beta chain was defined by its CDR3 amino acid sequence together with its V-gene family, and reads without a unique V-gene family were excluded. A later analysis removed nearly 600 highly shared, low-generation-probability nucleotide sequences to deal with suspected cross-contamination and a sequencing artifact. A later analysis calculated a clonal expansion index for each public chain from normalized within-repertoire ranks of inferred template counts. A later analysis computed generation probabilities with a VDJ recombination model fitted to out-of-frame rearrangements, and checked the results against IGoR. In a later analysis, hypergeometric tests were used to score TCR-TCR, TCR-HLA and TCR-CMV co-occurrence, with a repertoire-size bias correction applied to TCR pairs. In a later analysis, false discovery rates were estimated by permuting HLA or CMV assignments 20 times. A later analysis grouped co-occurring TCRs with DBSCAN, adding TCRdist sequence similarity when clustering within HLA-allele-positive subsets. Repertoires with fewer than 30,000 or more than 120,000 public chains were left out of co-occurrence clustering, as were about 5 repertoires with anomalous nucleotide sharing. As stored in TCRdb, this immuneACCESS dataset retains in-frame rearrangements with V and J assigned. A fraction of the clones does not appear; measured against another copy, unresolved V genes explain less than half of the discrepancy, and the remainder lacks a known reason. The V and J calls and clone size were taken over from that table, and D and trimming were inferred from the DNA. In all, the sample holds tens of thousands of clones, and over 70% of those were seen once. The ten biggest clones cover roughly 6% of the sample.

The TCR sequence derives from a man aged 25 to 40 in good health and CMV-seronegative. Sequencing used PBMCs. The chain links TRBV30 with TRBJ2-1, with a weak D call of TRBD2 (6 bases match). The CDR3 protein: CAWSPGLSHNEQFF. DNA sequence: TGTGCCTGGAGTCCGGGACTGTCTCACAATGAGCAGTTCTTC.